The rows below give T cell receptor beta chains drawn from one sample of a study of blood T cell repertoires in COVID-19. TCRdb's copy holds only in-frame clones and misses some; the assay was immunoSEQ multiplex PCR. The sample shows some 190,000 clones, around 85% of them seen only once. Sequences were obtained from peripheral blood. These receptors all come from a man aged 25-40 years with acute or convalescent COVID-19. CDR3s include the opening cysteine and the closing phenylalanine or tryptophan. The D gene is left open where the match is weak. Part of the rows lack a size; the others show once, few, many or a class for expanded clones.

clone_size	d_call	v_call	j_call	cdr3_aa	cdr3_nt
.	TRBD1	TRBV7-9	TRBJ2-7	CASSLREQGGEQYF	TGTGCCAGCAGCTTACGCGAACAGGGGGGCGAGCAGTACTTC
once	.	TRBV3-1/TRBV3-2	TRBJ2-1	CASSRLRQEQFF	TGTGCCAGCAGCCGCCTGCGGCAGGAGCAGTTCTTC
few	.	TRBV5-6	TRBJ2-3	CASSLTPRRDTQYF	TGTGCCAGCAGCTTGACGCCTAGGAGGGATACGCAGTATTTT
.	.	TRBV20-1	TRBJ1-5	CSASLAGNQPQHF	TGCAGTGCTAGTTTGGCAGGCAATCAGCCCCAGCATTTT
.	TRBD1	TRBV15	TRBJ2-1	CATSRDWDRVSEQFF	TGTGCCACCAGCAGAGATTGGGACAGGGTCAGCGAGCAGTTCTTC
.	TRBD2	TRBV7-9	TRBJ2-4	CASAPGGRNIQYF	TGTGCCAGCGCCCCCGGGGGGAGAAACATTCAGTACTTC
few	.	TRBV5-8	TRBJ1-4	CASSYIGVTNEKLFF	TGTGCCAGCAGTTACATAGGGGTTACTAATGAAAAACTGTTTTTT
.	.	TRBV28	TRBJ2-6	CASSSPKSGANVLTF	TGTGCCAGCAGTTCACCTAAGAGCGGGGCCAACGTCCTGACTTTC
.	.	TRBV27	TRBJ1-3	CASSYRGSGNTIYF	TGTGCCAGCAGTTACCGGGGGTCTGGAAACACCATATATTTT
.	TRBD2	TRBV3-1/TRBV3-2	TRBJ2-1	CASSQDWTGGPAGEQFF	TGTGCCAGCAGCCAAGATTGGACGGGAGGGCCCGCGGGGGAGCAGTTCTTC
.	TRBD2	TRBV23-1	TRBJ2-3	CASSQPQTNGRLDTQYF	TGCGCCAGCAGTCAACCCCAAACGAACGGGAGGTTAGATACGCAGTATTTT
.	.	TRBV27	TRBJ2-1	CASSSTSTSSYNEQFF	TGTGCCAGCAGTTCGACATCCACCAGCTCCTACAATGAGCAGTTCTTC
.	TRBD1	TRBV5-1	TRBJ1-4	CASSHGTGDNEKLFF	TGCGCCAGCAGCCACGGGACAGGGGATAATGAAAAACTGTTTTTT
.	.	TRBV11-2	TRBJ1-6	CASSLSGGTYNSPLHF	TGTGCCAGCAGCTTGAGCGGGGGCACCTATAATTCACCCCTCCACTTT
few	.	TRBV21-1	TRBJ1-4	CASSPPKGQGPEKLFF	TGTGCCAGCAGCCCCCCGAAAGGACAGGGGCCTGAAAAACTGTTTTTT
.	TRBD2	TRBV10-3	TRBJ2-1	CATLAAESLAGADEQFF	TGTGCCACCCTCGCCGCGGAATCACTAGCGGGGGCCGATGAGCAGTTCTTC
once	TRBD1	TRBV6-5	TRBJ1-1	CASSPGQGGSTEAFF	TGTGCCAGCAGTCCGGGACAGGGTGGATCCACTGAAGCTTTCTTT
.	TRBD1	TRBV3-1/TRBV3-2	TRBJ1-6	CASSQEMTGGYSPLHF	TGTGCCAGCAGCCAAGAGATGACAGGGGGATATTCACCCCTCCACTTT
.	.	TRBV3-1/TRBV3-2	TRBJ1-6	CASRNREKGSPLHF	TGTGCCAGCAGAAACAGGGAGAAGGGATCACCCCTCCACTTT
.	TRBD1	TRBV6-2/TRBV6-3	TRBJ2-5	CASRPSGGANHAQYF	TGTGCCAGCAGGCCTTCAGGGGGCGCAAACCATGCCCAGTACTTC
few	TRBD1	TRBV5-1	TRBJ2-7	CASRTDRGHEQYF	TGCGCCAGCAGGACCGACAGGGGACACGAGCAGTACTTC
.	TRBD1	TRBV2	TRBJ1-3	CASTSRGPGGNTIYF	TGTGCCAGCACTTCCAGGGGGCCGGGGGGAAACACCATATATTTT
.	.	TRBV18	TRBJ1-2	CASSPVPGDAGYTF	TGTGCCAGCTCACCAGTGCCAGGGGATGCGGGCTACACCTTC
once	.	TRBV5-1	TRBJ1-4	CASSTDRRSEKLFF	TGCGCCAGCAGCACAGACAGGAGGAGTGAAAAACTGTTTTTT
.	TRBD1	TRBV27	TRBJ1-1	CASSRQGGTEAFF	TGTGCCAGCAGCCGACAGGGGGGCACTGAAGCTTTCTTT
.	.	TRBV19	TRBJ2-6	CASRLSGANVLTF	TGTGCCAGTAGGTTATCTGGGGCCAACGTCCTGACTTTC
.	.	TRBV3-1/TRBV3-2	TRBJ1-6	CASSPYYGGSRSPLHF	TGTGCCAGCAGCCCGTATTACGGGGGTTCCCGGTCACCCCTCCACTTT
.	.	TRBV5-5	TRBJ1-2	CASSLGALTLYGYTF	TGTGCCAGCAGCCTAGGGGCCCTGACCCTCTATGGCTACACCTTC
.	TRBD1	TRBV19	TRBJ1-4	CASKYGQARNEKLFF	TGTGCCAGTAAATATGGACAGGCGCGTAATGAAAAACTGTTTTTT
once	TRBD1	TRBV2	TRBJ1-5	CASSEGQGVRSNQPQHF	TGTGCCAGCAGTGAAGGACAGGGTGTGCGAAGCAATCAGCCCCAGCATTTT
.	TRBD1	TRBV4-1	TRBJ1-6	CASSHRTGSVSYNSPLHF	TGCGCCAGCAGCCATCGGACAGGGAGTGTCTCCTATAATTCACCCCTCCACTTT
.	TRBD1	TRBV29-1	TRBJ1-3	CSVDRYRGSGNTIYF	TGCAGCGTTGACCGCTACAGGGGCTCTGGAAACACCATATATTTT
.	.	TRBV28	TRBJ2-3	CASSFSPRLDTQYF	TGTGCCAGCAGTTTTAGCCCGAGGTTGGATACGCAGTATTTT
.	TRBD1	TRBV28	TRBJ2-3	CATNDRGLQDTQYF	TGTGCCACTAACGACAGGGGGCTGCAAGATACGCAGTATTTT
.	TRBD1	TRBV5-4	TRBJ1-6	CASSLEQGAIPYNSPLHF	TGTGCCAGCAGCTTGGAACAGGGGGCGATCCCCTATAATTCACCCCTCCACTTT
.	.	TRBV7-9	TRBJ1-1	CASLQVTEAFF	TGTGCCAGCTTACAAGTCACTGAAGCTTTCTTT
.	.	TRBV3-1/TRBV3-2	TRBJ2-2	CASSQDLATGELFF	TGTGCCAGCAGCCAAGATTTGGCCACCGGGGAGCTGTTTTTT
once	.	TRBV24-1	TRBJ2-1	CATSDGGKTYNEQFF	TGTGCCACCAGTGACGGCGGTAAAACCTACAATGAGCAGTTCTTC
.	TRBD1	TRBV19	TRBJ1-5	CASSSQGEDQPQHF	TGTGCCAGTAGTTCCCAGGGGGAGGATCAGCCCCAGCATTTT